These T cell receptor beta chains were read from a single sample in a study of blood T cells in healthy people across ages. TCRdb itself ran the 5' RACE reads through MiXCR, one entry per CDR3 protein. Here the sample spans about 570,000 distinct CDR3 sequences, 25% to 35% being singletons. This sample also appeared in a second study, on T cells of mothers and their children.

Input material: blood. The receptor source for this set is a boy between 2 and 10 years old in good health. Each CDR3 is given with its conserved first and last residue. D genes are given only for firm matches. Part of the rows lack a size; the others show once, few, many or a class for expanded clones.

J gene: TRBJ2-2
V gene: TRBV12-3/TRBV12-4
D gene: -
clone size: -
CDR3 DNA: TGTGCCAGCAGTATCTACAGGACCGGGGAGCTGTTTTTT
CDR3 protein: CASSIYRTGELFF

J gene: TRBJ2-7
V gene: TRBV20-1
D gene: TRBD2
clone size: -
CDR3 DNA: TGCAGTGCTAGGATTCCTAGCGGGGGCCCTGAGCAGTACTTC
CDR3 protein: CSARIPSGGPEQYF

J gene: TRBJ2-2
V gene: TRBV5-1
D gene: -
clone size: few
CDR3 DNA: TGCGCCAGCAGCGCGAGACCGAAGAACACCGGGGAGCTGTTTTTT
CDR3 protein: CASSARPKNTGELFF

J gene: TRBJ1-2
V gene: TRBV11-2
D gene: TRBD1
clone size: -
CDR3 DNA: TGTGCCAGCAGCTTAACAGGACAGGGGAGGCGGGATGGCTACACCTTC
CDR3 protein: CASSLTGQGRRDGYTF

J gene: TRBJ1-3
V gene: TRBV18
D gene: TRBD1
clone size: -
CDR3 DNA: TGTGCCAGCTCACCCCGGACAGGGATTTTGGAAAACACCATATATTTT
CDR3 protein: CASSPRTGILENTIYF

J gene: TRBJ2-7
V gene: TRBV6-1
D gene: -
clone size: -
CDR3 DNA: TGTGCCAGCAGTGAACTTATCCCGGGACACACCTACGAGCAGTACTTC
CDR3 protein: CASSELIPGHTYEQYF

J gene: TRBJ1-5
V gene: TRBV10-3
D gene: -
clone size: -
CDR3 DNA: TGTGCCATCAGTGAGAGAGGGGACAATCAGCCCCAGCATTTT
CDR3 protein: CAISERGDNQPQHF

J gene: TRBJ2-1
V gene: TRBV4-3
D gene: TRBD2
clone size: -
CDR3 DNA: TGCGCCAGCAGCCAAGAAGCCTATCTACTAGCGGGGACCTACAATGAGCAGTTCTTC
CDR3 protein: CASSQEAYLLAGTYNEQFF

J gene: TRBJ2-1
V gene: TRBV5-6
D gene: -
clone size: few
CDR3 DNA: TGTGCCAGCAGCTTTTGGAGGACTACCTATTACAATGAGCAGTTCTTC
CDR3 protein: CASSFWRTTYYNEQFF

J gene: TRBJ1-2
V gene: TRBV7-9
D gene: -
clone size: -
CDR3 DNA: TGTGCCAGCGGCCAGAATAACTATGGCTACACCTTC
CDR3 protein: CASGQNNYGYTF

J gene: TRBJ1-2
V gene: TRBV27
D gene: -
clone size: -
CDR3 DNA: TGTGCCAGCAGTTTTGGGGCTGACTATGGCTACACCTTC
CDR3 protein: CASSFGADYGYTF

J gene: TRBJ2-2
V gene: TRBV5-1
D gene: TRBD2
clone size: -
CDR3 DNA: TGCGCCAGTCTCCTCACCGGGGGGTCCACCGGGGAGCTGTTTTTT
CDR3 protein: CASLLTGGSTGELFF

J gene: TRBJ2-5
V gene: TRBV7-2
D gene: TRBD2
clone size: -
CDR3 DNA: TGTGCCAGCAGCCCCCTACTAGCGGGGGGAATGGAGGAGACCCAGTACTTC
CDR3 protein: CASSPLLAGGMEETQYF

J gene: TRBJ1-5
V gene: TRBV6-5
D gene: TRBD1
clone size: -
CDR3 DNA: TGTGCCAGCAGTTACAGTCAGGGGGCAACTCAGCCCCAGCATTTT
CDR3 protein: CASSYSQGATQPQHF

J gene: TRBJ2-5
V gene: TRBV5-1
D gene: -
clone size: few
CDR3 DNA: TGCGCCAGCAGCTCACCCCGGGGAGAGACCCAGTACTTC
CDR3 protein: CASSSPRGETQYF

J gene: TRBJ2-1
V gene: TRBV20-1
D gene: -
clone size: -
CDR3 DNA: TGCAGTGCTAGAGGGGGCGGAAGCTCCTACAATGAGCAGTTCTTC
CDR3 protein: CSARGGGSSYNEQFF

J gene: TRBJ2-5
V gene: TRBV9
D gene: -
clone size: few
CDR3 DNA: TGTGCCAGCAGCCTCAGCCTGGGGGGAGAGACCCAGTACTTC
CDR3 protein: CASSLSLGGETQYF

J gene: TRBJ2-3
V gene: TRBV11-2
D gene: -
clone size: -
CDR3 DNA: TGTGCCAGCAGCTTAAAGGCTGGCGCCGGTGATACGCAGTATTTT
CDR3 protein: CASSLKAGAGDTQYF

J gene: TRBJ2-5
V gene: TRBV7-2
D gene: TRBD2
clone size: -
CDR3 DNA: TGTGCCAGCAGCAAAGCTAGCGGGGGGGCCCAAGAGACCCAGTACTTC
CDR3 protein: CASSKASGGAQETQYF

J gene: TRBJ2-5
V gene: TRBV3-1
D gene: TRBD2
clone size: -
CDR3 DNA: TGTGCCAGCAGCCGGACTAGCGAGGGGGAGACCCAGTACTTC
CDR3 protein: CASSRTSEGETQYF

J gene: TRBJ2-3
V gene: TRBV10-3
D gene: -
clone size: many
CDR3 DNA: TGTGCCATCGGGACCACAGATACGCAGTATTTT
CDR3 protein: CAIGTTDTQYF

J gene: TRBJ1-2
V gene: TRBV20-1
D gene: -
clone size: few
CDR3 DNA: TGCAGTGCTAGAGACAGTCGGTGGGGAGACGACTACACCTTC
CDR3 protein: CSARDSRWGDDYTF

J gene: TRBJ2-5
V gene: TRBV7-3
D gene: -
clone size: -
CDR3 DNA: TGTGCCAGCAGCTTAGGAGCTCTAGATCAAGAGACCCAGTACTTC
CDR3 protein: CASSLGALDQETQYF

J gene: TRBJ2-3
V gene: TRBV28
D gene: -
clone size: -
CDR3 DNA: TGTGCCAGCAGTTTATTTTCACAGGGAGGTACGCAGTATTTT
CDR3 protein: CASSLFSQGGTQYF

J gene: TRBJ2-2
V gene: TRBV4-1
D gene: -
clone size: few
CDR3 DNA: TGCGCCAGCAGCCAAGAGGTAGCGGCGAACACCGGGGAGCTGGTTTTT
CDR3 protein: CASSQEVAANTGELVF

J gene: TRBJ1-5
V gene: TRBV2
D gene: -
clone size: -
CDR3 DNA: TGTGCCAGCAGTGGGGGGTTGGGTCAGCCCCAGCATTTT
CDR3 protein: CASSGGLGQPQHF

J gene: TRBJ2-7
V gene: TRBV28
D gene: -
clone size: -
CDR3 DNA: TGTGCCAGCAGTTTATATGGGGCCCCCTACGAGCAGTACTTC
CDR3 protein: CASSLYGAPYEQYF

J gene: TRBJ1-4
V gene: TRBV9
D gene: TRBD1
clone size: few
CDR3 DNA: TGTGCCAGCAACGACCGGGACAGGGGGCTGGACCATGAAAAACTGTTTTTT
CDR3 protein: CASNDRDRGLDHEKLFF

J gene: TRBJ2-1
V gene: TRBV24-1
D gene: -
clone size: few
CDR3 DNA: TGTGCCACCAGTGATTTGATCGGAGATGAGCAGTTCTTC
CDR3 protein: CATSDLIGDEQFF

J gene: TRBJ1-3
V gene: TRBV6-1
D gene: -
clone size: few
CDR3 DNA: TGTGCCAGCAGTGCAGGGGTCGGAAACACCATATATTTT
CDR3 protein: CASSAGVGNTIYF

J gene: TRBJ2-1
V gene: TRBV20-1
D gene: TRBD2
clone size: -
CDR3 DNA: TGCAGTGCTAGTTCGAGTGGCGGGAGGGCGTACAATGAGCAGTTCTTC
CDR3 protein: CSASSSGGRAYNEQFF

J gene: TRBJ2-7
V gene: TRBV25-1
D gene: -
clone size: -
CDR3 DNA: TGTGCCAGCAGTGATAGGGGACTGGGGGCCTACGAGCAGTACTTC
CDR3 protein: CASSDRGLGAYEQYF

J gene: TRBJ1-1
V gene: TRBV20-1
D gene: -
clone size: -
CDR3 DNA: TGCAGTGCTAGTGAGGTTGGGAACACTGAAGCTTTCTTT
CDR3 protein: CSASEVGNTEAFF

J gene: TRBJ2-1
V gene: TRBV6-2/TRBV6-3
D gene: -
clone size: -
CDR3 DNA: TGTGCCAGCAGTCCTATGGGATTTGCTGGGAGATCCTACAATGAGCAGTTCTTC
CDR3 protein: CASSPMGFAGRSYNEQFF

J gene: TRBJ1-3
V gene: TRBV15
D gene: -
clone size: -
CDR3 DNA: TGTGCCACCAGCAGAGGTAACCAGAGAGTACGAGGAAACACCATATATTTT
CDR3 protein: CATSRGNQRVRGNTIYF

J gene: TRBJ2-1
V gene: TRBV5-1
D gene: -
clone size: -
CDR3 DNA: TGCGCCAGCAGCGATGGAATACGACTAACCGACAACTACAATGAGCAGTTCTTC
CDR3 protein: CASSDGIRLTDNYNEQFF

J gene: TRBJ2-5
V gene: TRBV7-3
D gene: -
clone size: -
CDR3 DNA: TGTGCCAGCAGCCAATTGGGGGGTTTAGAGACCCAGTACTTC
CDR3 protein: CASSQLGGLETQYF

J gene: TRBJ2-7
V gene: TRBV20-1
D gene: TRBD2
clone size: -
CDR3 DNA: TGCAGTGCCGGGACTAGCGGAAATTACGAGCAGTACTTC
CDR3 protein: CSAGTSGNYEQYF

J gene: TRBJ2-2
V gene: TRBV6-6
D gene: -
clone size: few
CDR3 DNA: TGTGCCAGCAGTGGGCGGGAAGGCGGGGAGCTGTTTTTT
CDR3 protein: CASSGREGGELFF

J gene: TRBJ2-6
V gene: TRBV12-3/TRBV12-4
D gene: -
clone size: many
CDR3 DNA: TGTGCCAGCAGTTTATCTGGGGCCAACGTCCTGACTTTC
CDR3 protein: CASSLSGANVLTF

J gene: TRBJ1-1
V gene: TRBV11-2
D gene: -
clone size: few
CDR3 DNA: TGTGCCAGCAGCTTATACATAGGGGCGATTGAAGCTTTCTTT
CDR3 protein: CASSLYIGAIEAFF

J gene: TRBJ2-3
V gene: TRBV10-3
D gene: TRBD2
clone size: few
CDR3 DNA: TGTGCCATCACCTCTAGTAGCGGGGGTAGCACAGATACGCAGTATTTT
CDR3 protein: CAITSSSGGSTDTQYF

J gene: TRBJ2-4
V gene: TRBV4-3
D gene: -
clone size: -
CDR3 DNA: TGCGCCAGCAGCCAAGTTCAAAACAGGGCCAAAAACATTCAGTACTTC
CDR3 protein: CASSQVQNRAKNIQYF

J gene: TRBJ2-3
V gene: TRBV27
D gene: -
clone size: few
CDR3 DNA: TGTGCCAGCAGTTTAGGCTGGCCTGCCGAGGGAGATACGCAGTATTTT
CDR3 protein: CASSLGWPAEGDTQYF

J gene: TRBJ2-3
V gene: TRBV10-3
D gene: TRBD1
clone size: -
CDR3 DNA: TGTGCCATCCAAATGAATACAGGGGCAGATACGCAGTATTTT
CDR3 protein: CAIQMNTGADTQYF

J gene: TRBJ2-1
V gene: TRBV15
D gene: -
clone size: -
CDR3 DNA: TGTGCCACCAGCAGAGAAAAAGGTCCTGAGCAGTTCTTC
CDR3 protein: CATSREKGPEQFF

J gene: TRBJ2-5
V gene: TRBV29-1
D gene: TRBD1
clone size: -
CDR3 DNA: TGCAGCGTAGACAGGGGGTACCAAGAGACCCAGTACTTC
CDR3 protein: CSVDRGYQETQYF

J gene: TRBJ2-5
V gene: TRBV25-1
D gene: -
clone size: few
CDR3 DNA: TGTGCCAGCAGTGAAGCACCCCGGGGGACCCAGTACTTC
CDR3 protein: CASSEAPRGTQYF

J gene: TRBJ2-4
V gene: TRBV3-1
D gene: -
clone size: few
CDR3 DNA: TGTGCCAGCAGCCAAGACCCACGACAGGCGCAGGCCAAAAACATTCAGTACTTC
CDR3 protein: CASSQDPRQAQAKNIQYF

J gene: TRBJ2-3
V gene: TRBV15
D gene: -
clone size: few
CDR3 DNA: TGTGCCACCACCAGAGATCTGGGCACAGATACGCAGTATTTT
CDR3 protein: CATTRDLGTDTQYF

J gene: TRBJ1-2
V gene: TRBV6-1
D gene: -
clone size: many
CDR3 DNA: TGTGCCAGCAGTGAACCAGGGAGCCTTAACTATGGCTACACCTTC
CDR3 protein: CASSEPGSLNYGYTF

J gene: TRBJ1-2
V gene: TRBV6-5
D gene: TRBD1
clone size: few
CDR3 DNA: TGTGCCAGCAGTTTCCTCTCAACACAGGGGGGTAACTATGGCTACACCTTC
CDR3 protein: CASSFLSTQGGNYGYTF

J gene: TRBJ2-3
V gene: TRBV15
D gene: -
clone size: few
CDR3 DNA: TGTGCCACCAGCAGTCTAGGGAGCACAGATACGCAGTATTTT
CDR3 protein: CATSSLGSTDTQYF

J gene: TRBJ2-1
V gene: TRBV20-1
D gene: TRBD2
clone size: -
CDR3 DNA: TGCAGTGCTCCTAGCGGGCCGAACCTCAATGAGCAGTTCTTC
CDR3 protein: CSAPSGPNLNEQFF

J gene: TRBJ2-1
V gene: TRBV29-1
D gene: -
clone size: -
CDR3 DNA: TGCAGCGCTCGCGCCTACAATGAGCAGATCTTC
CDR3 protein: CSARAYNEQIF

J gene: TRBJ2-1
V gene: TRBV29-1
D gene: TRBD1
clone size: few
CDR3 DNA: TGCAGCTCTCCTAGGCAGGGGGCGTTTAATGAGCAGTTCTTC
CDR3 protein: CSSPRQGAFNEQFF

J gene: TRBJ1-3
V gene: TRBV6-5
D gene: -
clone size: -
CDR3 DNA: TGTGCCAGCAGCGCTACTTACTCTGGAAACACCATATATTTT
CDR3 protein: CASSATYSGNTIYF

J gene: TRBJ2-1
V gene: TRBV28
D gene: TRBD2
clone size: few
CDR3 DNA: TGTGCCAGCAGCCTACTAGCGGGAGGTATTTACAATGAGCAGTTCTTC
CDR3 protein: CASSLLAGGIYNEQFF